This T cell receptor (beta chain) is from a study of blood T cells in healthy people across ages. The CDR3 totals 13 residues. Germline values: CDR1 DFQATT, CDR2 SNEGSKA (reference sequence). With 4 bases clipped from V and 8 bases from J, the junction kept 6 bases outside the gene matches. Concerning this clonotype: No antigen is known for it.

Overall study findings and caveats: Older age coincided with a roughly linear decline in TCR beta diversity per million T cells. Whereas aged donors had fewer naive CD4+ cells, long-lived donors had more of them and higher diversity. Researchers said unsorted PBMCs prevented a conclusive naive versus antigen-experienced comparison.

Then a second PCR, running about 6 to 11 cycles, was carried out with a sample-barcoded 5' primer and a J-beta primer mix. The template-switch adaptor, which had 12 random nucleotides, put a tag on each cDNA molecule. MiXCR was run by TCRdb on the 5' RACE reads, yielding one entry per CDR3 protein. Among almost 1 million distinct CDR3 sequences, just over 50% were seen once, and the ten largest hold about a fifth. The receptor comes from a woman in her sixties in good health. The chain joins TRBV20-1 to TRBJ2-4; the match to TRBD1 covers 9 bases. Sequenced sample: blood. The CDR3 DNA is TGCAGTGCTACCAGACAGGGGGTTCACATTCAGTACTTC. This sequence encodes CSATRQGVHIQYF.